This TCR beta chain came from a study of blood T cell repertoires in COVID-19. There are 16 residues in the CDR3. With 4 bases removed from V and 0 bases from J, the gap between germline ends came to 11 bases. Germline V gene data show CDR1 as SGDLS and CDR2 as YYNGEE. Authors' processing steps: Amplification of reference gene primers provided the estimated nucleated cell counts. Generated by immunoSEQ multiplex PCR, the TCRdb table keeps only in-frame clones and is missing some. The V and J calls and clone size come from that table; D and trimming were worked out from the DNA. The sample has roughly 200,000 clones; about 91% are singletons. Researchers sorted participants into cohorts using their self-reported clinical history.

The source material was PBMCs or T cells enriched from blood (not recorded which). The V gene is TRBV9, the J gene TRBJ1-6; D not certain. This sequence was found in a woman aged 40 to 50 with acute COVID-19. The CDR3 bases are TGTGCCAGCAGCCGGGGAACTAACTCCTATAATTCACCCCTCCACTTT. This sequence encodes CASSRGTNSYNSPLHF.